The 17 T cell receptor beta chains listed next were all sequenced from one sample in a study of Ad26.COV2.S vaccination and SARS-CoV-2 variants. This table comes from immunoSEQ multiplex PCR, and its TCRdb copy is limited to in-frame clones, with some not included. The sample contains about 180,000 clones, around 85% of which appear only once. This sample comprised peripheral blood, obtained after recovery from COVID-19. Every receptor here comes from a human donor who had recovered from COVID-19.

The CDR3 here is CASSYRQNTEAFF. For the CDR3, the DNA is TGTGCCAGCAGTTACCGACAGAACACTGAAGCTTTCTTT. The chain uses TRBV6-5 and TRBJ1-1, with D unresolved. CDR3 length: 13 residues. Per germline, CDR1 MNHEY and CDR2 SVGAGI. The ends were cut back, 2 bases at V and 1 base at J, with 5 bases in the middle.

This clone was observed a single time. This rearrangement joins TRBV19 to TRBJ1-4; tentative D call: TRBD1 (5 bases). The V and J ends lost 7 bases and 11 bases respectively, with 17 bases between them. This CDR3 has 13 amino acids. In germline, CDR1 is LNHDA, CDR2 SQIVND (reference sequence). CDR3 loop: CASMGDQGVKLFF. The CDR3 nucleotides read TGTGCCAGTATGGGCGATCAGGGCGTGAAACTGTTTTTT.

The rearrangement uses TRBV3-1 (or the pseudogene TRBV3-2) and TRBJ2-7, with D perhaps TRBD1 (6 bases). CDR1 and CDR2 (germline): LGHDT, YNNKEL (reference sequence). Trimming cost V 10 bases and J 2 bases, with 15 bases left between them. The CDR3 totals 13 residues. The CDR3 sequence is CATTGHEAYEQYF. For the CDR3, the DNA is TGTGCCACCACGGGACATGAGGCCTACGAGCAGTACTTC.

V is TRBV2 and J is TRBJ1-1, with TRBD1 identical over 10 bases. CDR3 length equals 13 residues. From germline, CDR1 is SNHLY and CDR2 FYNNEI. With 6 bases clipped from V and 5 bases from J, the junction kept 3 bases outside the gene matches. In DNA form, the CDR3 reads TGTGCCAGCAGCCGGGACAGGGGTACTGAAGCTTTCTTT. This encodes CASSRDRGTEAFF.

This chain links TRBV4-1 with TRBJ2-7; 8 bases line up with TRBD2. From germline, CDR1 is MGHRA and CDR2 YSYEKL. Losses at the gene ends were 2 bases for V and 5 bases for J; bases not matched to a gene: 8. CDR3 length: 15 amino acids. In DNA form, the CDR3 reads TGCGCCAGCAGCCAAACTAGCGGCTTGGGGAACGAGCAGTACTTC. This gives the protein CASSQTSGLGNEQYF.

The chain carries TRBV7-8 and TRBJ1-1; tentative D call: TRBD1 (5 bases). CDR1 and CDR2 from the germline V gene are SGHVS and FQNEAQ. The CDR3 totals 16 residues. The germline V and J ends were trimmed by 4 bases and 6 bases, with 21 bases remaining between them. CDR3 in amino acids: CASSSPLGQNRPEAFF. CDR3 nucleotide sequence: TGTGCCAGCAGCTCGCCTTTGGGCCAAAACAGGCCTGAAGCTTTCTTT.

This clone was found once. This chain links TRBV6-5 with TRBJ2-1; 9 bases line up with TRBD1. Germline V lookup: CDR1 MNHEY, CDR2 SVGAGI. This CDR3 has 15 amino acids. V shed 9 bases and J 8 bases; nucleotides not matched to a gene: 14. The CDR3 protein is CASLPSQGAPDEQFF. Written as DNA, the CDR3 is TGTGCCAGTCTCCCCTCACAGGGGGCGCCTGATGAGCAGTTCTTC.

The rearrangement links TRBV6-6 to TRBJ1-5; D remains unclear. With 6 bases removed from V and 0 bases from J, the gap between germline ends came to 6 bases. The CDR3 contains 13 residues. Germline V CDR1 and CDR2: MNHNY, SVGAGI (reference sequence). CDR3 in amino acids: CASSQSSNQPQHF. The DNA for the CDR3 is TGTGCCAGCAGCCAGAGTAGCAATCAGCCCCAGCATTTT.

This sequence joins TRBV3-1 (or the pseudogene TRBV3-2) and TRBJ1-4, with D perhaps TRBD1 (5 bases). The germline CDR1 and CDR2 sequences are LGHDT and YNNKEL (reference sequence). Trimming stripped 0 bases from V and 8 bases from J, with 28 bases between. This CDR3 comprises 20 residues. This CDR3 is CASSQDRIGAVPSVGEKLFF. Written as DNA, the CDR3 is TGTGCCAGCAGCCAAGATCGAATAGGGGCAGTTCCCTCGGTCGGGGAAAAACTGTTTTTT.

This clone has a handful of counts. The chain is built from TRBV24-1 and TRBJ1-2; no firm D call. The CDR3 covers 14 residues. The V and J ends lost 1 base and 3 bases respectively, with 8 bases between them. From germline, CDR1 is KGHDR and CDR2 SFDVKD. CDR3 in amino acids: CATSDFLLDYGYTF. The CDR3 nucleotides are TGTGCCACCAGTGATTTCCTTCTAGACTATGGCTACACCTTC.

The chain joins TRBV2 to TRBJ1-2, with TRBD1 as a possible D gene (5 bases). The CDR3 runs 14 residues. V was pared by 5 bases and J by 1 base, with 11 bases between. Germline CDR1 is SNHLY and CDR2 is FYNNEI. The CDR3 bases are TGTGCCAGCAGTCGACAGCCCCTTAACTATGGCTACACCTTC. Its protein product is CASSRQPLNYGYTF.

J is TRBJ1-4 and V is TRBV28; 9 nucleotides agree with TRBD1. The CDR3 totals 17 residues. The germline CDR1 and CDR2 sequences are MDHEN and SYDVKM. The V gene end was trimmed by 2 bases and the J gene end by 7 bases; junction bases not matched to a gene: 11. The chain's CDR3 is CASSLRAYRGLSEKLFF. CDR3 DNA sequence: TGTGCCAGCAGTTTAAGGGCTTACAGGGGGCTAAGTGAAAAACTGTTTTTT.

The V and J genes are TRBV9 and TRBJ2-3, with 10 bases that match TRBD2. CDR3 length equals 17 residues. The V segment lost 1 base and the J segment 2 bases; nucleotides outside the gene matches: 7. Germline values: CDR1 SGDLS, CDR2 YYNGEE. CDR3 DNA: TGTGCCAGCAGCGTAAAGCCTAGCGGGGGAAACACAGATACGCAGTATTTT. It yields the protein CASSVKPSGGNTDTQYF.

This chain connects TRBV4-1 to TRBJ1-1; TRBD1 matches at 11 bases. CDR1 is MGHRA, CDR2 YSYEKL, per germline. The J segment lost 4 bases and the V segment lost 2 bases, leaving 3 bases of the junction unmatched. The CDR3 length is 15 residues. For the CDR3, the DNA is TGCGCCAGCAGCCAACCCGGGACAGGGGGCACTGAAGCTTTCTTT. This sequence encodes CASSQPGTGGTEAFF.

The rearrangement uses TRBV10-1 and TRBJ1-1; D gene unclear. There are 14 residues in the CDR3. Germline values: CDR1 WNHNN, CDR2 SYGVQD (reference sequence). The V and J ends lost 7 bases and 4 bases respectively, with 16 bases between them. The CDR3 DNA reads TGCGCCAGCACTGAACACGGGAGGGTCACTGAAGCTTTCTTT. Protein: CASTEHGRVTEAFF.

Here the CDR3 reads CASSLSLGRGLPGANVLTF. In DNA, the CDR3 is TGTGCCAGCAGTTTGTCTCTCGGCAGGGGTTTGCCTGGGGCCAACGTCCTGACTTTC. The chain uses TRBV28 and TRBJ2-6; D possibly corresponds to TRBD1 (6 bases). The germline gives CDR1 MDHEN, CDR2 SYDVKM. The CDR3 consists of 19 residues. V was cut by 3 bases and J by 2 bases, with 20 bases left in between.

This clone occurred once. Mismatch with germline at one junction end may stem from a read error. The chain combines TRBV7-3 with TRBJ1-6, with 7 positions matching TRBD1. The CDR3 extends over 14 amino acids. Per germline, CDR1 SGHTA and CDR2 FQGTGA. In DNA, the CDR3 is TGTGCCAGCAGCGTAACAGGGGTAGGCTCACCCCTCCACTTT. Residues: CASSVTGVGSPLHF.